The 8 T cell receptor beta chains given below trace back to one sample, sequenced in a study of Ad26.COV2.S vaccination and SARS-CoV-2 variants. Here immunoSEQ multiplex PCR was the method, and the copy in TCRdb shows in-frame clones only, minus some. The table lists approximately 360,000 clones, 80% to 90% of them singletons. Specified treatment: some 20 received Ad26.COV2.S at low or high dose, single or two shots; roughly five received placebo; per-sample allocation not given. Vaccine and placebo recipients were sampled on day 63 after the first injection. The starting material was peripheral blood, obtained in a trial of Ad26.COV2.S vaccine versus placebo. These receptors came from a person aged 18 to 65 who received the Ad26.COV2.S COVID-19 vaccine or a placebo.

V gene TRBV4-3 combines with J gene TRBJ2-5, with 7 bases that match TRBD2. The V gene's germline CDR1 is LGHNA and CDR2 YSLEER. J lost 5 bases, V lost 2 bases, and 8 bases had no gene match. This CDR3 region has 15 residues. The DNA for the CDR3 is TGCGCCAGCAGCCAACTGGGAGGGGCGGGGGAGACCCAGTACTTC. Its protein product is CASSQLGGAGETQYF.

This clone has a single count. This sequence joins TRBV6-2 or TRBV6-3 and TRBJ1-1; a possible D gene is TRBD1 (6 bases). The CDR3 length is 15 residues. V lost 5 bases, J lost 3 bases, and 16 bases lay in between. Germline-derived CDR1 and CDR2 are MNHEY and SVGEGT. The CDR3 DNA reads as TGTGCCAGCAGTCTTGGGGGGGCTTTGTACACTGAAGCTTTCTTT. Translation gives CASSLGGALYTEAFF.

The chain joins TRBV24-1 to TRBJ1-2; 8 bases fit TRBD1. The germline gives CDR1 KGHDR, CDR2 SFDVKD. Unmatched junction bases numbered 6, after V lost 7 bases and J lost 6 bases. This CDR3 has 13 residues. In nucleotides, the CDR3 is TGTGCCACCAGCGGACAGGGAGTCGATGGCTACACCTTC. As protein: CATSGQGVDGYTF.

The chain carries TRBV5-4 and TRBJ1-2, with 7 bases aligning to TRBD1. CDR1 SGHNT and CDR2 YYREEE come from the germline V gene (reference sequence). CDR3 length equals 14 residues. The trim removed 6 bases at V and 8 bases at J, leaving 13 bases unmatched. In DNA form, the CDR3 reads TGTGCCAGCAAATACCAGGGGGTTCTTACGGGCTACACCTTC. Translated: CASKYQGVLTGYTF.

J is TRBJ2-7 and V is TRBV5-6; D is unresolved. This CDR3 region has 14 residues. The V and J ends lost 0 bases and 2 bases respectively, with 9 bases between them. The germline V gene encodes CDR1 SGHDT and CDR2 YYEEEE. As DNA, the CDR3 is TGTGCCAGCAGCTTGGGCCCGCAAGCCTACGAGCAGTACTTC. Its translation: CASSLGPQAYEQYF.

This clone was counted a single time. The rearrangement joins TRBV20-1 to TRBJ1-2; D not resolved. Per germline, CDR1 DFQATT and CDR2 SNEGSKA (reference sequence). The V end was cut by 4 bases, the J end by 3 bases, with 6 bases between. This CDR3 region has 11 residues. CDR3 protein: CSAMGDYGYTF. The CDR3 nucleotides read TGCAGTGCTATGGGCGACTATGGCTACACCTTC.

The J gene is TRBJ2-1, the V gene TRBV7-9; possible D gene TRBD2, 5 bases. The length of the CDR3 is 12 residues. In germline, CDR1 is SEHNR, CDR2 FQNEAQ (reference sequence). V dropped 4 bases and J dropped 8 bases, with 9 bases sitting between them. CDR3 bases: TGTGCCAGCAGCTCAGAGGGTTATGAGCAGTTCTTC. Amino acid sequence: CASSSEGYEQFF.

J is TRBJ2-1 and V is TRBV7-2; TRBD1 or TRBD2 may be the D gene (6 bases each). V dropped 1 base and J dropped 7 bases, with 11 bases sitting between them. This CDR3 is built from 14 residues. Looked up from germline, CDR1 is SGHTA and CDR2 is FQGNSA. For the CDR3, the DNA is TGTGCCAGCAGCTTAGTGCTAGGGGGGAATGAGCAGTTCTTC. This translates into CASSLVLGGNEQFF. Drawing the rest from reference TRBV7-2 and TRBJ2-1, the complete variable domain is GAGVSQSPSNKVTEKGKDVELRCDPISGHTALYWYRQSLGQGLEFLIYFQGNSAPDKSGLPSDRFSAERTGGSVSTLTIQRTQQEDSAVYLCASSLVLGGNEQFFGPGTRLTVL.